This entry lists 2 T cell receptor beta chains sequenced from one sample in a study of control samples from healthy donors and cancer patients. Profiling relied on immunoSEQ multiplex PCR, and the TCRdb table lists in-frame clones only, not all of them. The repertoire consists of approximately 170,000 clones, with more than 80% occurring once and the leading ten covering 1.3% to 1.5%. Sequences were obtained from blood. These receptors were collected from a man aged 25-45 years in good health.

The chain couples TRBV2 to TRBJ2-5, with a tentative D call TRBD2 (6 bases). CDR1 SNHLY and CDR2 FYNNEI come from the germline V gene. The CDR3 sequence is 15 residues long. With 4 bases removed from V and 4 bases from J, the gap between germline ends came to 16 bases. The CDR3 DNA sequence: TGTGCCAGCAGTGTCGATGGGGGTAGCGGAGAGACCCAGTACTTC. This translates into CASSVDGGSGETQYF.

The CDR3 nucleotides read TGTGCCAGCAGTGAAGGTCAGTCTATCAATCAGCCCCAGCATTTT. The encoded protein is CASSEGQSINQPQHF. The chain has TRBV2 and TRBJ1-5; the D is unclear. The CDR3 contains 15 residues. The germline CDR1 and CDR2 sequences are SNHLY and FYNNEI. V lost 1 base, J lost 3 bases, and 10 bases lay in between.